What follows is one T cell receptor (beta chain) and its context. Its cognate antigen is unknown. It was CD45RO-negative cells, positively selected for CCR7, that made up naive CD8 cells, with terminally differentiated effector memory CD45RA+ cells excluded. Researchers divided each subset's genomic DNA evenly across several immunoSEQ plates. Authors' processing steps: With immunoSEQ giving junction-only sequences and no quality scores, filtering differed. Clones were read by immunoSEQ multiplex PCR, and TCRdb kept only the in-frame ones, dropping some. That table supplies the V and J calls and clone size; D and trimming were determined from the DNA. This sample has about 1.9 million clones, with around 93% found just once. The sample originates from a study of shared clonotypes between healthy human individuals. About the study: Each donor's CD8 memory used one plate, CD8 naive two, each CD4 subset three. Whole-study results and caveats: As a rule, naive subsets had a larger estimated richness than memory subsets.

The CDR3 loop spans 17 amino acids. The V gene's germline CDR1 is SGDLS and CDR2 YYNGEE. V trimming: 6 bases; J trimming: 0 bases; junction bases outside the gene matches: 9. The chain has TRBV9 and TRBJ2-1; 10 bases are shared with TRBD1. This TCR was recovered from a man younger than 35 in good health. Some clones in this sample may be carry-over from other donors' samples. The sample taken for sequencing was naive CD8+ T cells from PBMCs. The CDR3, as DNA: TGTGCCAGCATGGGACAGGGGACTTTAAGCTCCTACAATGAGCAGTTCTTC. Translated: CASMGQGTLSSYNEQFF.